This TCR beta chain is from a study of cytomegalovirus exposure and HLA in healthy donors. The germline gives CDR1 GTSNPN, CDR2 SVGIG (reference sequence). The J segment lost 5 bases and the V segment lost 4 bases, leaving 7 bases of the junction unmatched. There are 15 residues in the CDR3. This clone was seen only once. The PCR made use of 60 Vbeta and 13 Jbeta primers. In the study's own analysis: In a later analysis, 75 million to 85 million unique TCR beta chains included roughly 11 million shared by two or more donors. Sequencing used immunoSEQ multiplex PCR; TCRdb keeps in-frame clones, though not all of them. That table supplies the V and J calls and clone size; D and trimming were determined from the DNA. The sample shows approximately 160,000 clones, 82% of them seen only once.

This clonotype originated in a girl under 10 years old in good health and CMV-seropositive. The specimen sequenced was PBMCs. The chain carries TRBV30 and TRBJ2-7; 14 bases agree with TRBD2. CDR3 protein: CAWTSGLAGVDEQYF. As DNA, the CDR3 is TGTGCCTGGACCTCGGGACTAGCGGGAGTCGACGAGCAGTACTTC.